Below, 29 T cell receptor beta chains from the same sample are listed, as sequenced in a study of T cells after yellow fever vaccination. TCRdb recomputed calls from the 5' RACE reads with MiXCR, one row per CDR3 protein. The data contain 450,000 to 550,000 distinct CDR3 sequences, 20% to 25% of them seen just once; the ten biggest clones take up about 16%. Source: PBMCs, taken around 3 weeks after the first yellow fever vaccination. These receptors came from a man aged 18 to 30 who received the YFV17D yellow fever vaccine.

This clonotype came up a few times. The CDR3 DNA reads TGTGCCAGCAGCCACTTGGACAGGGATGAGTACGAGCAGTACTTC. Protein sequence: CASSHLDRDEYEQYF. The chain combines TRBV7-2 with TRBJ2-7; the match to TRBD1 covers 8 bases. The CDR3 runs 15 residues. Germline CDR1 is SGHTA and CDR2 is FQGNSA. V trimming: 5 bases; J trimming: 4 bases; junction bases outside the gene matches: 10.

Note on this clonotype: A much larger clone differs by one base, so this may be a read error. The chain uses TRBV4-3 and TRBJ1-2, with D unresolved. CDR1 is LGHNA, CDR2 YSLEER, per germline. Between the trimmed V and J ends, which lost 0 bases and 3 bases, there was a span of 11 bases. The CDR3 is 15 amino acids. The CDR3 bases are TGCGCCAGCAGCCAAGAGCAAGAGCTCTACTATGGCTACACCTTC. Its protein product is CASSQEQELYYGYTF.

The chain recombines TRBV24-1 with TRBJ2-1; TRBD1 is a possible D gene (5 bases). The germline V gene encodes CDR1 KGHDR and CDR2 SFDVKD. The CDR3 length is 13 residues. Trimming removed 5 bases from V and 6 bases from J, with 10 bases in between. The CDR3 bases are TGTGCCACCAGTGGATCCGACAGCAATGAGCAGTTCTTC. This sequence encodes CATSGSDSNEQFF.

The table lists this clonotype with a few counts. CDR3 protein: CASSSGDRDTEAFF. The CDR3 DNA reads as TGTGCCAGCAGTTCCGGAGACAGGGACACTGAAGCTTTCTTT. V usage is TRBV28 and J usage is TRBJ1-1; 7 bases agree with TRBD1. The CDR3 runs 14 residues. The V segment lost 4 bases and the J segment 3 bases; nucleotides outside the gene matches: 5. Germline V gene data show CDR1 as MDHEN and CDR2 as SYDVKM.

The gene calls are TRBV7-6 and TRBJ2-3; TRBD1 matches at 9 bases. The germline gives CDR1 SGHVS, CDR2 FNYEAQ. The CDR3 runs 16 residues. After removal of 5 bases from V and 4 bases from J, the junction contained 10 bases not matched to a gene. The CDR3 sequence is CASSLQTGGSADTQYF. CDR3 bases: TGTGCCAGCAGCCTACAGACAGGGGGAAGCGCAGATACGCAGTATTTT.

V and J are TRBV29-1 and TRBJ1-2; TRBD1 aligns across 8 bases. In germline, CDR1 is SQVTM, CDR2 ANQGSEA. The CDR3 loop spans 14 amino acids. The V and J ends lost 4 bases and 2 bases, in that order; junction bases with no gene match: 6. This chain's CDR3 is CSVADRGANYGYTF. For the CDR3, the DNA is TGCAGCGTTGCAGACAGGGGCGCGAACTATGGCTACACCTTC.

This clonotype appeared a few times. The J gene is TRBJ2-3, the V gene TRBV12-3 or TRBV12-4; TRBD2 is a possible D gene (6 bases). This CDR3 has 14 residues. V lost 6 bases and J lost 3, with 13 bases in between. The chain's CDR3 is CASSHNGGTDTQYF. In DNA form, the CDR3 reads TGTGCCAGCAGCCATAACGGGGGAACAGATACGCAGTATTTT.

This clonotype appeared a few times. V usage is TRBV20-1 and J usage is TRBJ2-7, with 12 bases matching TRBD2. CDR1 is DFQATT, CDR2 SNEGSKA, per germline (reference sequence). The trim removed 5 bases at V and 3 bases at J, leaving 5 bases unmatched. CDR3 size: 14 residues. The CDR3 loop is CSAQLAGGIYEQYF. The CDR3 DNA reads as TGCAGTGCTCAACTAGCGGGGGGCATCTACGAGCAGTACTTC.

The chain recombines TRBV15 with TRBJ2-7, with D possibly matching TRBD1 (5 bases). The CDR3 spans 15 residues. The V end lost 7 bases, the J end lost 2 bases, and 18 bases lay between the germline ends. CDR1 and CDR2 (germline): LNHNV, YYDKDF (reference sequence). CDR3: CATTNPRQNTYEQYF. As DNA, the CDR3 is TGTGCCACCACCAATCCCAGACAGAACACCTACGAGCAGTACTTC.

This clonotype has only a few counts. The J gene is TRBJ2-5, the V gene TRBV27, with 8 bases matching TRBD1. The CDR3 is 14 amino acids. The V gene's germline CDR1 is MNHEY and CDR2 SMNVEV (reference sequence). V was pared by 5 bases and J by 5 bases, with 7 bases of the junction left unmatched. The CDR3 DNA reads TGTGCCAGCAGTCCCTTGGACAGGGTGGAGACCCAGTACTTC. Translated, it gives CASSPLDRVETQYF.

This clonotype has just a few counts. The CDR3 nucleotides are TGTGCCAGCAGTACAGGGGGGGCCTACGAGCAGTACGTC. As protein: CASSTGGAYEQYV. The V and J genes are TRBV28 and TRBJ2-7; TRBD1 is a possible D gene (8 bases). The CDR3 totals 13 residues. Trimming took 5 bases from V and 2 from J, leaving 10 bases between them. Per germline, CDR1 MDHEN and CDR2 SYDVKM.

In this sample, this clonotype turned up a few times. This chain connects TRBV5-1 to TRBJ2-5; no firm D call. V was shortened by 1 base and J by 6 bases, with 4 bases between the two germline ends. This CDR3 is 11 amino acids long. Germline CDR1 is SGHRS and CDR2 is YFSETQ. CDR3 nucleotide sequence: TGCGCCAGCAGCTTGTTAAAGACCCAGTACTTC. It codes for CASSLLKTQYF.

The CDR3 DNA sequence: TGTGCCAGCAGTTTAGGACCGGTTGGGGAAAAACTGTTTTTT. This sequence encodes CASSLGPVGEKLFF. The rearrangement links TRBV12-3 or TRBV12-4 to TRBJ1-4; D not certain. V shed 1 base and J shed 8 bases, with 11 bases lying between them. CDR3 length: 14 residues.

This chain uses TRBV5-4 with TRBJ2-1; 7 bases are a match to TRBD2. This CDR3 contains 16 residues. Unmatched junction bases numbered 11, after V lost 4 bases and J lost 4 bases. Germline values: CDR1 SGHNT, CDR2 YYREEE (reference sequence). The CDR3 loop is CASSRGGAVGYNEQFF. The DNA of the CDR3 is TGTGCCAGCAGCCGGGGAGGGGCGGTAGGGTACAATGAGCAGTTCTTC.

The chain uses TRBV29-1 and TRBJ2-7, with 12 bases lining up with TRBD1. The CDR3 sequence is 15 residues long. In germline, CDR1 is SQVTM, CDR2 ANQGSEA. The trim removed 3 bases at V and 1 base at J, leaving 4 bases unmatched. The CDR3 region has the DNA TGCAGCGTTGAGGGGGGACAGGGGGCATCCTACGAGCAGTACTTC. Translated: CSVEGGQGASYEQYF.

The rearrangement uses TRBV4-1 and TRBJ1-5; D ambiguous. This CDR3 contains 17 residues. The V gene's germline CDR1 is MGHRA and CDR2 YSYEKL. V was pared by 1 base and J by 0 bases, with 13 bases between. CDR3 amino acids: CASSQVRARSSNQPQHF. The CDR3 DNA reads TGCGCCAGCAGCCAAGTCCGAGCTAGGAGTAGCAATCAGCCCCAGCATTTT.

The chain links TRBV7-6 to TRBJ2-3, with D unclear. The germline V gene has CDR1 SGHVS and CDR2 FNYEAQ. Trimming took off 3 bases at V and 4 bases at J, with 8 bases between the two ends. The CDR3 runs to 13 residues. This CDR3 is CASSFNPPDTQYF. CDR3 coding DNA: TGTGCCAGCAGCTTCAACCCGCCAGATACGCAGTATTTT.

The CDR3 DNA sequence: TGTGCCAGCAGTCGACACGCCTACAATGAGCAGTTCTTC. Amino acids: CASSRHAYNEQFF. This rearrangement joins TRBV11-2 to TRBJ2-1, with unresolved D. Germline CDR1 SGHAT, CDR2 FQNNGV. This CDR3 spans 13 amino acids. The V and J ends lost 6 bases and 2 bases respectively, with 8 bases between them.

This clonotype was detected only a few times. The genes are TRBV7-9 and TRBJ2-1, with a weak D call TRBD1 (5 bases). Per germline, CDR1 SEHNR and CDR2 FQNEAQ (reference sequence). There are 13 residues in the CDR3. The V end lost 10 bases, the J end lost 0 bases, and 10 bases lay between the germline ends. The CDR3 nucleotides read TGTGCCAAACAGGCCAGCTCCTACAATGAGCAGTTCTTC. Translated: CAKQASSYNEQFF.

The chain uses TRBV5-1 and TRBJ2-3; D gene uncertain. Germline V gene data show CDR1 as SGHRS and CDR2 as YFSETQ. V lost 0 bases and J lost 5, with 10 bases in between. The CDR3 is made up of 14 amino acids. The CDR3 protein is CASSLGPVKDTQYF. The CDR3 coding sequence is TGCGCCAGCAGCTTGGGACCCGTTAAAGATACGCAGTATTTT.

The V and J genes are TRBV6-5 and TRBJ2-1, with TRBD1 identical over 9 bases. The CDR3 consists of 15 residues. Germline assignment: CDR1 MNHEY and CDR2 SVGAGI. After removal of 3 bases from V and 7 bases from J, the junction contained 7 bases not matched to a gene. Here the CDR3 reads CASSYQPGQGNEQFF. The DNA of the CDR3 is TGTGCCAGCAGTTATCAACCGGGACAGGGTAATGAGCAGTTCTTC.

The gene calls are TRBV9 and TRBJ2-1; D might be TRBD2 (6 bases). The germline CDR1 and CDR2 sequences are SGDLS and YYNGEE. This CDR3 has 17 residues. V was trimmed by 2 bases and J by 5 bases, leaving 20 bases between them. The CDR3 loop is CASSVGGVAAENNEQFF. Written as DNA, the CDR3 is TGTGCCAGCAGCGTGGGGGGAGTAGCGGCAGAAAACAATGAGCAGTTCTTC.

There are many counts of this clonotype. The rearrangement links TRBV20-1 to TRBJ1-4, with TRBD1 as a possible D gene (6 bases). This CDR3 is 14 amino acids long. Per germline, CDR1 DFQATT and CDR2 SNEGSKA (reference sequence). V lost 8 bases to trimming and J lost 0 bases, with 13 bases between them. CDR3 sequence reads: CSYRVPATNEKLFF. The CDR3 DNA is TGCAGTTACAGGGTCCCAGCAACTAATGAAAAACTGTTTTTT.

This chain links TRBV6-2 or TRBV6-3 with TRBJ2-5; TRBD1 aligns across 9 bases. The J segment lost 0 bases and the V segment lost 5 bases, leaving 4 bases of the junction unmatched. Germline CDR1 is MNHEY and CDR2 is SVGEGT. This CDR3 is 15 amino acids long. The CDR3 DNA reads as TGTGCCAGCAGTCGGGACAGGGCATACCAAGAGACCCAGTACTTC. Translating gives CASSRDRAYQETQYF.

CDR3 sequence (DNA): TGTGCCAGCAGCTTTATGAGTTCTTTACGTATTCAGTACTTC. Its protein product is CASSFMSSLRIQYF. The rearrangement joins TRBV11-2 to TRBJ2-4; D is unclear. Deletions cut 3 bases from V and 10 bases from J, with 16 bases between. This CDR3 has 14 amino acids. Germline CDR1 reads SGHAT; CDR2 reads FQNNGV.

This clonotype was seen just once. Likely a read error: the CDR3 ends without its conserved phenylalanine or tryptophan. This sequence joins TRBV5-1 and TRBJ2-5, with D perhaps TRBD1 or TRBD2 (5 bases each). CDR3 length: 15 amino acids. Germline lookup yields CDR1 SGHRS and CDR2 YFSETQ. The germline V and J ends were trimmed by 3 bases and 1 base, with 13 bases remaining between them. CDR3 coding DNA: TGCGCCAGCAGCTCGGGACCCGACCGCCAAGAGACCCAGTACTCC. Its protein product is CASSSGPDRQETQYS.

The genes are TRBV28 and TRBJ2-5; 10 bases match TRBD2. CDR3 length equals 17 residues. V lost 2 bases to trimming and J lost 5 bases; unmatched junction nucleotides: 11. Germline assignment: CDR1 MDHEN and CDR2 SYDVKM. The CDR3 here is CASSLLSGGDGRETQYF. Here the CDR3 DNA reads TGTGCCAGCAGTTTACTCAGCGGGGGGGACGGCCGCGAGACCCAGTACTTC.

This clonotype was counted only a few times. This chain connects TRBV10-3 to TRBJ2-2; D call uncertain. The CDR3 spans 12 residues. V lost 8 bases and J lost 4, with 8 bases in between. Germline V lookup: CDR1 ENHRY, CDR2 SYGVKD. CDR3 sequence (DNA): TGTGCCATCCGGGCTCCCACCGGGGAGCTGTTTTTT. Its translation: CAIRAPTGELFF.

This clonotype was counted only a few times. This chain connects TRBV4-2 to TRBJ2-4; D is undetermined. The germline V gene encodes CDR1 LGHNA and CDR2 YNFKEQ. The V gene lost 0 bases and the J gene lost 9 bases, with 12 bases spanning the gap. There are 14 residues in the CDR3. The CDR3 is CASSQETPGSIQYF. Written as DNA, the CDR3 is TGTGCCAGCAGCCAAGAAACCCCAGGTAGCATTCAGTACTTC.